Presented here are 13 T cell receptor beta chains from one specimen sequenced in a study of metastatic and nonmetastatic thyroid tumors. Each patient went into thyroid surgery without having received any treatment. TCRdb ran MiXCR on the PCR reads. The sample lists roughly 7,300 clones, about a fifth seen once, with over 7.5% in the top ten. Sequenced sample: adjacent normal tissue. These receptors all come from a female donor with papillary thyroid cancer or a benign thyroid nodule (not recorded which). Some clones in this sample may be carry-over from other donors' samples.

This clone came up many times. This CDR3 is CASSGPTRGFKNIQYF. The CDR3 DNA is TGTGCCAGCAGTGGACCCACCCGAGGTTTCAAAAACATTCAGTACTTC. The chain joins TRBV2 to TRBJ2-4, with D unclear. The CDR3 extends over 16 amino acids. The germline V and J ends were trimmed by 4 bases and 3 bases, with 16 bases remaining between them. Germline values: CDR1 SNHLY, CDR2 FYNNEI.

This clone was recorded many times. CDR3 DNA: TGCGCCAGCACCCCAGGGGTCGGAAACACCATATATTTT. Encoded protein: CASTPGVGNTIYF. The gene calls are TRBV10-2 and TRBJ1-3; tentative D call: TRBD1 (6 bases). The CDR3 spans 13 residues. Germline lookup yields CDR1 WSHSY and CDR2 SAAADI. V dropped 7 bases and J dropped 4 bases, with 11 bases sitting between them.

By share, this clone ranks as medium-sized. This chain joins TRBV28 and TRBJ2-7; 11 positions match TRBD1. This CDR3 contains 13 residues. Germline loops: CDR1 MDHEN, CDR2 SYDVKM. Trimming cost V 6 bases and J 4 bases; bases outside gene matches: 2. CDR3 amino acids: CASRGQGVYEQYF. DNA for the CDR3: TGTGCCAGCAGGGGACAGGGGGTGTACGAGCAGTACTTC.

The rearrangement links TRBV30 to TRBJ2-1; 7 bases are a match to TRBD2. Trimming took 3 bases from V and 0 from J; bases not matched to a gene: 14. The germline V gene encodes CDR1 GTSNPN and CDR2 SVGIG (reference sequence). The CDR3 consists of 18 residues. The CDR3 here is CAWRCRAGVPSSYNEQFF. The CDR3 DNA reads TGTGCCTGGAGATGTAGGGCGGGGGTCCCTAGCTCCTACAATGAGCAGTTCTTC.

Of note for this clone: At one of its ends the junction is not consistent with the germline gene, which may arise from a read error. The chain uses TRBV11-2 and TRBJ2-3; D unclear. The CDR3 is 13 amino acids. Germline V gene sequence: CDR1 SGHAT, CDR2 FQNNGV. CDR3 DNA: TGTGCCAGCAACTTAGAGTCGGTGGATACGCAGTATTTT. This encodes CASNLESVDTQYF.

Comment on this clone: The final CDR3 position lacks the conserved phenylalanine or tryptophan, pointing to a likely read error. No DNA is shown, since the ends of the CDR3 on it are uncertain; the CDR3 is the one TCRdb lists. Here the CDR3 reads CASCIDLGVHTEALC. V and J are TRBV19 and TRBJ1-1. Per the germline V gene, CDR1 is LNHDA and CDR2 is SQIVND (reference sequence). Inclusive of both ends, the CDR3 amounts to 15 amino acids.

V usage is TRBV20-1 and J usage is TRBJ2-1, with 9 bases that match TRBD2. The CDR3 has 13 amino acids. Germline-derived CDR1 and CDR2 are DFQATT and SNEGSKA (reference sequence). Germline trimming cut 6 bases from V and 6 bases from J; bases unmatched to any gene: 6. The CDR3 spells CSAPTSGRNEQFF. DNA of the CDR3: TGCAGTGCCCCGACTAGCGGCCGCAATGAGCAGTTCTTC.

This clone was counted only a few times. The chain employs TRBV6-2 or TRBV6-3 and TRBJ2-1; 12 bases match TRBD2. The ends lost 6 bases at V and 9 bases at J; junction bases unmatched: 9. The CDR3 sequence is 15 residues long. Germline V gives CDR1 MNHEY, CDR2 SVGEGT. The CDR3 region is CASSPTSGRSAEQFF. The CDR3, as DNA: TGTGCCAGCAGCCCGACTAGCGGGAGATCGGCTGAGCAGTTCTTC.

Details on this clone: Other DNA sequences of this sample code for an identical CDR3. This chain connects TRBV6-1 to TRBJ1-1; TRBD1 agrees at 11 bases. Trimming removed 8 bases from V and 5 bases from J; junction bases left unmatched: 13. The CDR3 runs to 16 residues. CDR1 and CDR2 (germline): MNHNS, SASEGT. The CDR3 bases are TGTGCCAGCGGATCCTTAGGACAGGGGGCCCGTACTGAAGCTTTCTTT. It yields the protein CASGSLGQGARTEAFF.

This clone is labeled as medium-sized. The V gene is TRBV6-1, the J gene TRBJ2-1, with 8 positions matching TRBD2. The CDR3 is 13 amino acids. V was clipped by 6 bases and J by 6 bases; unmatched bases: 4. Germline V gene lookup returns CDR1 MNHNS and CDR2 SASEGT. The CDR3 loop reads CASSPGTSNEQFF. CDR3 in DNA: TGTGCCAGCAGCCCCGGGACTAGCAATGAGCAGTTCTTC.

The chain carries TRBV5-1 and TRBJ2-7, with 9 bases fitting TRBD1. V lost 5 bases to trimming and J lost 5 bases; unmatched junction nucleotides: 11. The CDR3 has 15 residues. Germline V lookup: CDR1 SGHRS, CDR2 YFSETQ. The CDR3 DNA reads as TGCGCCAGCAGACGATCCGGGACAGGGTCCAACGAGCAGTACTTC. Encoded protein: CASRRSGTGSNEQYF. Using reference TRBV5-1 and TRBJ2-7 for the parts outside the CDR3, the full variable domain is KAGVTQTPRYLIKTRGQQVTLSCSPISGHRSVSWYQQTPGQGLQFLFEYFSETQRNKGNFPGRFSGRQFSNSRSEMNVSTLELGDSALYLCASRRSGTGSNEQYFGPGTRLTVT.

In its sample, this clone ranks as medium-sized. This chain links TRBV5-5 with TRBJ2-5; TRBD2 aligns across 8 bases. Germline CDR1 and CDR2: SGHKS and YYEKEE (reference sequence). This CDR3 spans 16 amino acids. V was pared by 3 bases and J by 2 bases, with 9 bases of the junction left unmatched. Written as DNA, the CDR3 is TGTGCCAGCAGCTCCACTAGCGGAGGGGGACAAGAGACCCAGTACTTC. This codes for CASSSTSGGGQETQYF.

This clone was seen repeatedly, ten times or more. The chain's CDR3 is CATSNQGFSGYTF. The DNA of the CDR3 is TGTGCCACCAGCAATCAGGGGTTCAGTGGCTACACCTTC. V gene TRBV24-1 combines with J gene TRBJ1-2; a weak D match, TRBD1 (6 bases). Germline V lookup: CDR1 KGHDR, CDR2 SFDVKD. The V gene lost 7 bases and the J gene lost 7 bases, with 15 bases spanning the gap. CDR3 size: 13 residues.